This T cell receptor (beta chain) was sequenced in a study of T-cell memory formation after mild COVID-19. Study-level information: Largely donor-specific sequence clusters came from a couple of donors.

The V and J ends lost 1 base and 1 base respectively, with 13 bases between them. Germline-derived CDR1 and CDR2 are SEHNR and FQNEAQ (reference sequence). This CDR3 has 16 amino acids. As concerns this clonotype: Its antigen remains unidentified.

Study findings and constraints: Those CD4+ clones that contracted were mainly in CM and EM (CD8+ ones in EMRA).

Constant-segment primers and 5'RACE yielded cDNA libraries for TCR alpha and TCR beta, each carrying sample barcodes and UMIs. Using its own MiXCR run on the 5' RACE reads, TCRdb lists one record per CDR3 protein. The data hold approximately 100,000 distinct CDR3 sequences, with under 15% observed a single time. The rearrangement links TRBV7-9 to TRBJ2-5; unclear D gene. The sequence was collected from an adult woman who had mild COVID-19 (a few samples of this study predate the infection). Cell type and time point are not known. Sequencing input: PBMCs or a T cell subset sorted from them (not recorded which). The CDR3 is CASSLGTAPAQETQYF. CDR3 in DNA: TGTGCCAGCAGCTTAGGTACCGCGCCAGCCCAAGAGACCCAGTACTTC. The whole variable domain, filled in from reference TRBV7-9 and TRBJ2-5, reads DTGVSQNPRHKITKRGQNVTFRCDPISEHNRLYWYRQTLGQGPEFLTYFQNEAQLEKSRLLSDRFSAERPKGSFSTLEIQRTEQGDSAMYLCASSLGTAPAQETQYFGPGTRLLVL.